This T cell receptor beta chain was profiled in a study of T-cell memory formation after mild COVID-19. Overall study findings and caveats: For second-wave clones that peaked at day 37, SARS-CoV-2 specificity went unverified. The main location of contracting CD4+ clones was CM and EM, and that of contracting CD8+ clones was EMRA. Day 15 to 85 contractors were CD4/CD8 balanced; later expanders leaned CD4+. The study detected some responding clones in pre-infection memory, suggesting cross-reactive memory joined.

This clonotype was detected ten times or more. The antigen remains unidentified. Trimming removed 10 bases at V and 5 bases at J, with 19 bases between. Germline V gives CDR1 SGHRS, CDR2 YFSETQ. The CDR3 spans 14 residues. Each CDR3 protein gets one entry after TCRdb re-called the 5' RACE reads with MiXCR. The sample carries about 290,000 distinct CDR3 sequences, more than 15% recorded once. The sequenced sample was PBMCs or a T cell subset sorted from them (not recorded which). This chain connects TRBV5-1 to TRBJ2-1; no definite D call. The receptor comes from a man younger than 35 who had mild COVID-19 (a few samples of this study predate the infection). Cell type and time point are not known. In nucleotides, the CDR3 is TGCGCCTGTCGGGTAGGGCTCGGTGACAATGAGCAGTTCTTC. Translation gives CACRVGLGDNEQFF.